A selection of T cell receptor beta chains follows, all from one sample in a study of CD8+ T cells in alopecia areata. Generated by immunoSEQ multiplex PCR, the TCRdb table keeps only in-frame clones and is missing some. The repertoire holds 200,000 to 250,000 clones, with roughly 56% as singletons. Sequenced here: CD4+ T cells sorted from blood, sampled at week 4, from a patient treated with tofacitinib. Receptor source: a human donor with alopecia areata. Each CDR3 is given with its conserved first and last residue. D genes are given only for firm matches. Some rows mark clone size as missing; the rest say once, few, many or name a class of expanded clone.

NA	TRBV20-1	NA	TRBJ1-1	TGCAGTGCCAGGGGGAACACTGAAGCTTTCTTT	CSARGNTEAFF
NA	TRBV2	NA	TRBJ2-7	TGTGCCAGCAGTGAGGGCAACGAGCAGTACTTC	CASSEGNEQYF
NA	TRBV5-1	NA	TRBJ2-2	TGCGCCAGCAGCCTAGAAATTGTAAACACCGGGGAGCTGTTTTTT	CASSLEIVNTGELFF
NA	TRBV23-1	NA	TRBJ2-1	TGCGCCAGCAGTCACGAACTCTTTGAGCAGTTCTTC	CASSHELFEQFF
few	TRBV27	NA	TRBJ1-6	TGTGCCAGCAGACCCAGCTCAGGGGTCGGCTCCTATAATTCACCCCTCCACTTT	CASRPSSGVGSYNSPLHF
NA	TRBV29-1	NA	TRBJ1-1	TGCAGCGTTGAAGACCTCCCGGGGTCAGCTTTCTTT	CSVEDLPGSAFF
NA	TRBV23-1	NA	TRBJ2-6	TGCGCCAGCAGTCATGACGGTAACTCTGGGGCCAACGTCCTGACTTTC	CASSHDGNSGANVLTF
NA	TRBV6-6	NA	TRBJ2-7	TGTGCCAGCAGTCGGCGCGGCTACGAGCAGTACTTC	CASSRRGYEQYF
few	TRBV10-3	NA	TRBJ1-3	TGTGCCATCAGTCGATCTGGAAACACCATATATTTT	CAISRSGNTIYF
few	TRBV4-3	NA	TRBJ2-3	TGCGCCAGCAGCCAAGGGCCTAGGGATACGCAGTATTTT	CASSQGPRDTQYF
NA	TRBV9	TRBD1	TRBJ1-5	TGTGCCAGCAGCGTAGGACAGGGGGATCAGCCCCAGCATTTT	CASSVGQGDQPQHF
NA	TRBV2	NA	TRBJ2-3	TGTGCCAGCAGTGAAGTTAGAGGGACCACAGATACGCAGTATTTT	CASSEVRGTTDTQYF
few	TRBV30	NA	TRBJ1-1	TGTGCCTGGAGTTCAATTGAGCGCAGGGCTGAAGCTTTCTTT	CAWSSIERRAEAFF
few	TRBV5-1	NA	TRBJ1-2	TGCGCCAGCAGCTTGTCCCTTAACTATGGCTACACCTTC	CASSLSLNYGYTF
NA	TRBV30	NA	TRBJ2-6	TGTGCCTGGAGTGTATACCCCCGGTCCTCTGGGGCCAACGTCCTGACTTTC	CAWSVYPRSSGANVLTF
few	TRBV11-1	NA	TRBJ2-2	TGTGCCAGCAGCCAAGACTCGAACACCGGGGAGCTGTTTTTT	CASSQDSNTGELFF
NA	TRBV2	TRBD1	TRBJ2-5	TGTGCCAGCAGCCGGGACAGGACCACCCAAGAGACCCAGTACTTC	CASSRDRTTQETQYF
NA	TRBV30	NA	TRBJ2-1	TGTGCCTGGAGCACTGGAAAAGGGGGTTACGATGAGCAGTTCTTC	CAWSTGKGGYDEQFF
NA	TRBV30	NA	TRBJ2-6	TGTGCCTGGGAGGCTGGGGCCAACGTCCTGACTTTC	CAWEAGANVLTF
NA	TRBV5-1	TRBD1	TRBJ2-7	TGCGCCAGCAGCTTGGACAGGGGAGCAGGCGAGCAGTACTTC	CASSLDRGAGEQYF